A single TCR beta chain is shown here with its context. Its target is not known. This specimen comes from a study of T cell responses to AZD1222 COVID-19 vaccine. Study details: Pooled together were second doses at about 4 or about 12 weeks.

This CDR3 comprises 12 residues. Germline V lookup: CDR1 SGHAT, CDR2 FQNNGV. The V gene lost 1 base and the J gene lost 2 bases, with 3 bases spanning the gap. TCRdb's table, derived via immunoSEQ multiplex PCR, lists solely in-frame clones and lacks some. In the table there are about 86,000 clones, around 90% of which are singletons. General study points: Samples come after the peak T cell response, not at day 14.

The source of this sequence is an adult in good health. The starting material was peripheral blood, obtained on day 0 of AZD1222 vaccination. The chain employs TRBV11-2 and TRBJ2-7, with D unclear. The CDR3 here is CASSLATYEQYF. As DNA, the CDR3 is TGTGCCAGCAGCTTAGCCACCTACGAGCAGTACTTC.